These 18 T cell receptor beta chains originate from one sample sequenced in a study of regulatory T cells in long-lasting Graves disease. Sample time point: newly diagnosed GD, antithyroid drugs for less than 3 months. RNA extracted from PBMCs served as the sequencing template. Sequencing libraries for TCR beta were prepared with iRepertoire HTBI primers and Arm-PCR of CDR3 regions. In TCRdb, the multiplex PCR reads were re-called with MiXCR into one record per CDR3 protein. Among 420,000 or so distinct CDR3 sequences listed, 15% to 20% were seen once. The same specimen was also included in a second study, on T cells in Graves' hyperthyroidism and ophthalmopathy.

Sequences were derived from peripheral blood mononuclear cells (PBMCs), sampled at new diagnosis, from a patient treated with antithyroid drugs. The receptors here all came from a woman between 18 and 29 years old with Graves disease.

The table lists this clonotype with many counts. The germline gene is not matched at one end of the junction; a read error may be the cause. The chain combines TRBV7-9 with TRBJ2-1; D might be TRBD2 (6 bases). CDR1 and CDR2 from the germline V gene are SEHNR and FQNEAQ (reference sequence). The CDR3 extends over 13 amino acids. The CDR3 DNA is TGTGCCAGCAGGGCTAGCGAGTACAATGAGCAATTCTTC. Translation gives CASRASEYNEQFF.

V and J are TRBV27 and TRBJ2-7; 11 bases line up with TRBD1. Looked up from germline, CDR1 is MNHEY and CDR2 is SMNVEV (reference sequence). CDR3 length equals 15 residues. Trimming took 6 bases from V and 4 from J; bases not matched to a gene: 8. CDR3 sequence reads: CASSPLRDRGYEQYF. CDR3 coding DNA: TGTGCCAGCAGCCCCCTCCGGGACAGGGGGTACGAGCAGTACTTC.

Worth noting for this clonotype: Since a much larger clone is just one base distant, this may be a read error. The genes are TRBV7-9 and TRBJ2-2; 12 nucleotides match TRBD2. The CDR3 extends over 17 amino acids. The ends lost 4 bases at V and 2 bases at J; junction bases unmatched: 5. Germline CDR1 SEHNR, CDR2 FQNEAQ (reference sequence). In nucleotides, the CDR3 is TGTGCCAGCAGCTACGGACTAGCGGGAATTAACACCGGGGAGCTGTTTTTT. Amino acids: CASSYGLAGINTGELFF.

At least ten counts were recorded for this clonotype. This chain joins TRBV11-2 and TRBJ2-1; D is uncertain. V dropped 2 bases and J dropped 5 bases, with 16 bases sitting between them. CDR1 is SGHAT and CDR2 is FQNNGV in the germline V gene. CDR3 size: 16 residues. DNA of the CDR3: TGTGCCAGCAGCTTACGAACCACAATCCAAGACAATGAGCAGTTCTTC. This translates into CASSLRTTIQDNEQFF.

The CDR3 DNA is TGTGCCAGCAGCTTAGTAAAGGGGGCACGCACAGATACGCAGTATTTT. The encoded protein is CASSLVKGARTDTQYF. The chain recombines TRBV13 with TRBJ2-3; 7 bases match TRBD1. After removal of 1 base from V and 1 base from J, the junction contained 5 bases not matched to a gene. The germline gives CDR1 PRHDT, CDR2 FYEKMQ (reference sequence). The length of the CDR3 is 16 residues.

This clonotype has just a few counts. The chain is built from TRBV14 and TRBJ2-2, with D maybe TRBD1 (5 bases). Trimming removed 0 bases at V and 8 bases at J, with 10 bases between. Looked up from germline, CDR1 is SGHDN and CDR2 is FVKESK. This CDR3 is built from 14 residues. This chain's CDR3 is CASSQDLRTGELFF. As DNA, the CDR3 is TGTGCCAGCAGCCAAGATCTGAGGACAGGGGAGCTGTTTTTT.

This clonotype was observed a handful of times. This sequence joins TRBV20-1 and TRBJ1-2; a possible D gene is TRBD1 (6 bases). With 5 bases removed from V and 6 bases from J, the gap between germline ends came to 25 bases. Per germline, CDR1 DFQATT and CDR2 SNEGSKA (reference sequence). The CDR3 covers 16 residues. The CDR3 nucleotides read TGCAGTGCTTCCGGGGGCCCTATTCCCGGGGCGGATGGCTACACCTTC. Translating gives CSASGGPIPGADGYTF.

This clonotype was detected ten times or more. The rearrangement uses TRBV3-1 and TRBJ1-3; weak D call: TRBD1 (6 bases). Trimming left V 5 bases short and J 0 bases short, with 11 bases between. CDR1 and CDR2 from the germline V gene are LGHDT and YNNKEL (reference sequence). This CDR3 region has 15 residues. CDR3 coding DNA: TGTGCCAGCAGCGACAGGTCGGCCTCTGGAAACACCATATATTTT. Amino acids: CASSDRSASGNTIYF. The variable domain in full, with the rest retrieved from reference TRBV3-1 and TRBJ1-3, is DTAVSQTPKYLVTQMGNDKSIKCEQNLGHDTMYWYKQDSKKFLKIMFSYNNKELIINETVPNRFSPKSPDKAHLNLHINSLELGDSAVYFCASSDRSASGNTIYFGEGSWLTVV.

The CDR3 nucleotides read TGTGCCAGCAGCCCCCTCAGGTCCGCGTCCCCTGGAAACACCATATATTTT. This encodes CASSPLRSASPGNTIYF. The chain couples TRBV12-3 or TRBV12-4 to TRBJ1-3; D call uncertain. This CDR3 comprises 17 residues. V lost 6 bases and J lost 2, with 20 bases in between.

This clonotype was detected only a few times. V is TRBV19 and J is TRBJ2-2; D call uncertain. CDR1 and CDR2 (germline): LNHDA, SQIVND (reference sequence). This CDR3 spans 14 amino acids. V shed 11 bases and J shed 4 bases, with 17 bases lying between them. The CDR3 nucleotides are TGTGCCTTAAGGGCGCGCCCTGGCACCGGGGAGCTGTTTTTT. Its protein product is CALRARPGTGELFF.

Many counts were recorded for this clonotype. The rearrangement uses TRBV3-1 and TRBJ2-7, with D maybe TRBD2 (6 bases). Trimming left V 4 bases short and J 3 bases short, with 7 bases between. Germline V gives CDR1 LGHDT, CDR2 YNNKEL (reference sequence). This CDR3 spans 12 amino acids. The CDR3 nucleotides read TGTGCCAGCAGCCGACTAGACTACGAGCAGTACTTC. It yields the protein CASSRLDYEQYF.

V gene TRBV7-2 combines with J gene TRBJ2-4, with D possibly TRBD1 on 5 matching bases. From germline, CDR1 is SGHTA and CDR2 FQGNSA. V gave up 1 base and J gave up 1 base, with 11 bases separating them. This CDR3 has 16 residues. In nucleotides, the CDR3 is TGTGCCAGCAGCTTAGGGGGCTCAATCGCCAAAAACATTCAGTACTTC. As protein: CASSLGGSIAKNIQYF.

This clonotype was recorded at least ten times. The CDR3 nucleotides read TGTGCCAGTAATTCACCCCTCCACTTT. The encoded protein is CASNSPLHF. The chain uses TRBV27 and TRBJ1-6; no clear D gene. Germline lookup yields CDR1 MNHEY and CDR2 SMNVEV (reference sequence). Trimming took 9 bases from V and 6 from J, leaving 0 bases between them. The CDR3 loop spans 9 amino acids.

This clonotype was seen repeatedly, ten times or more. The genes are TRBV5-1 and TRBJ1-5; a weak D match, TRBD1 (5 bases). Looked up from germline, CDR1 is SGHRS and CDR2 is YFSETQ. V was clipped by 0 bases and J by 5 bases, with 9 bases between them. The CDR3 contains 14 residues. The CDR3 DNA sequence: TGCGCCAGCAGCTTGGTGGGGGGGGATCAGCCCCAGCATTTT. Translating gives CASSLVGGDQPQHF.

This clonotype was counted at least ten times. The rearrangement links TRBV7-6 to TRBJ2-3; D remains unclear. Germline CDR1 SGHVS, CDR2 FNYEAQ. The CDR3 covers 14 residues. The ends were cut back, 5 bases at V and 0 bases at J, with 9 bases in the middle. CDR3 protein: CASSPYGSTDTQYF. CDR3 bases: TGTGCCAGCAGCCCTTACGGAAGCACAGATACGCAGTATTTT.

At least ten counts were recorded for this clonotype. J is TRBJ1-5 and V is TRBV6-1, with a possible D match to TRBD1 (5 bases). Germline values: CDR1 MNHNS, CDR2 SASEGT. V lost 0 bases, J lost 4 bases, and 10 bases lay in between. This CDR3 contains 15 residues. CDR3 DNA: TGTGCCAGCAGTGAAGCAGGGGCTTGGAATCAGCCCCAGCATTTT. This codes for CASSEAGAWNQPQHF.

This clonotype was seen more than once but under ten times. V gene TRBV10-3 combines with J gene TRBJ2-7, with no clear D. V lost 5 bases, J lost 5 bases, and 7 bases lay in between. The CDR3 has 11 amino acids. The germline V gene encodes CDR1 ENHRY and CDR2 SYGVKD. The CDR3 coding sequence is TGTGCCATCAGTCGTAACGACGAGCAGTACTTC. Its translation: CAISRNDEQYF.

As regards this clonotype: A much larger clone sits a single nucleotide away, making a read error possible. This rearrangement joins TRBV9 to TRBJ1-5; 7 bases are a match to TRBD1. The V and J ends lost 1 base and 0 bases, in that order; junction bases with no gene match: 1. The germline CDR1 and CDR2 sequences are SGDLS and YYNGEE. This CDR3 has 15 residues. The CDR3: CASSVSGGSNQPQHF. CDR3 nucleotides: TGTGCCAGCAGCGTATCAGGGGGTAGCAATCAGCCCCAGCATTTT.